These 20 T cell receptor beta chains were all obtained from the same sample, sequenced in a study of early T cells in non-severe SARS-CoV-2 infection. TCRdb passed the 5' RACE reads through MiXCR, listing each CDR3 protein once. The sample carries around 30,000 distinct CDR3 sequences, 5.4% recorded once. The sequenced material came from whole blood. The receptors were gathered from an adult who was a healthcare worker with PCR-confirmed SARS-CoV-2 infection or an uninfected control (not recorded which).

This clonotype was recorded many times. The chain recombines TRBV28 with TRBJ2-7, with 11 bases identical to TRBD2. Germline CDR1 MDHEN, CDR2 SYDVKM. The CDR3 totals 15 residues. The V and J ends lost 5 bases and 7 bases, in that order; junction bases with no gene match: 10. The CDR3 sequence: CASSGNSGRAREQYF. CDR3 coding DNA: TGTGCCAGCAGTGGGAATAGCGGGAGGGCACGGGAGCAGTACTTC.

This clonotype turned up a few times. The chain uses TRBV7-9 and TRBJ1-5, with 7 bases that match TRBD1. The CDR3 loop spans 15 amino acids. Germline V gives CDR1 SEHNR, CDR2 FQNEAQ (reference sequence). Trimming cost V 9 bases and J 0 bases; bases outside gene matches: 8. The chain's CDR3 is CASLDRAHSNQPQHF. CDR3 bases: TGTGCCAGTTTAGACAGGGCCCATAGCAATCAGCCCCAGCATTTT.

This clonotype was found a few times. The CDR3 here is CASSATHRGTDGYTF. DNA for the CDR3: TGTGCCAGCAGCGCCACCCACAGGGGTACTGACGGCTACACCTTC. V is TRBV9 and J is TRBJ1-2; TRBD1 agrees at 7 bases. The J segment lost 8 bases and the V segment lost 3 bases, leaving 13 bases of the junction unmatched. From germline, CDR1 is SGDLS and CDR2 YYNGEE. The CDR3 is 15 amino acids.

There are many counts of this clonotype. This chain joins TRBV3-1 and TRBJ1-1; a possible D gene is TRBD1 (5 bases). Trimming took 0 bases from V and 5 from J, leaving 7 bases between them. The CDR3 is 13 residues long. CDR1 and CDR2 from the germline V gene are LGHDT and YNNKEL (reference sequence). DNA for the CDR3: TGTGCCAGCAGCCAAGATCGGGGGACTGAAGCTTTCTTT. It yields the protein CASSQDRGTEAFF.

The chain recombines TRBV29-1 with TRBJ1-1, with TRBD1 matching 7 bases. The CDR3 spans 13 residues. The V gene end was trimmed by 6 bases and the J gene end by 4 bases; junction bases not matched to a gene: 8. CDR1 and CDR2 from the germline V gene are SQVTM and ANQGSEA. The CDR3 sequence is CSVVGQAGTEAFF. For the CDR3, the DNA is TGCAGCGTGGTCGGACAGGCAGGCACTGAAGCTTTCTTT.

This clonotype was counted only a few times. The chain recombines TRBV5-1 with TRBJ2-7, with 10 bases fitting TRBD2. CDR1 and CDR2 from the germline V gene are SGHRS and YFSETQ. V lost 2 bases and J lost 6; bases outside the gene matches: 5. The CDR3 is 14 amino acids. CDR3 DNA: TGCGCCAGCAGCTTCCTAGCGGGGGAGGGCGAGCAGTACTTC. Its protein product is CASSFLAGEGEQYF.

This clonotype was found many times. This chain uses TRBV30 with TRBJ1-1; 7 bases fit TRBD1. The CDR3 has 14 residues. J was trimmed by 3 bases and V by 3 bases; bases with no gene match: 7. Germline CDR1 GTSNPN, CDR2 SVGIG (reference sequence). The CDR3 nucleotides are TGTGCCTGGAGACCGTGGGACAGTGACACTGAAGCTTTCTTT. It specifies CAWRPWDSDTEAFF.

Ten or more counts support this clonotype. The CDR3 DNA is TGTGCCACCCAGACAGCTTATCAGGGCTACACCTTC. It yields the protein CATQTAYQGYTF. The chain recombines TRBV12-3 or TRBV12-4 with TRBJ1-2, with D possibly being TRBD1 (5 bases). The CDR3 is made up of 12 amino acids. V was pared by 10 bases and J by 8 bases, with 17 bases between.

There are many counts of this clonotype. The rearrangement links TRBV12-3 or TRBV12-4 to TRBJ2-7; D is ambiguous. Trimming cost V 6 bases and J 6 bases, with 15 bases left between them. The length of the CDR3 is 13 residues. Here the CDR3 DNA reads TGTGCCAGCAGCAGATCCGGGCCCGGCGAGCAGTACTTC. This encodes CASSRSGPGEQYF.

This chain links TRBV6-2 or TRBV6-3 with TRBJ2-1, with 7 bases matching TRBD1. Per germline, CDR1 MNHEY and CDR2 SVGEGT. This CDR3 spans 15 amino acids. With 7 bases clipped from V and 3 bases from J, the junction kept 9 bases outside the gene matches. The CDR3 DNA follows: TGTGCCAGCAATGCCCGGGGACAGAGCTACAATGAGCAGTTCTTC. This gives the protein CASNARGQSYNEQFF.

This clonotype was recorded a few times. This chain connects TRBV23-1 to TRBJ2-5; D may be TRBD1 (6 bases). TRBV23-1 is identified as an open reading frame with a role that is uncertain. This CDR3 has 13 amino acids. V was shortened by 6 bases and J by 1 base, with 9 bases between the two germline ends. The CDR3 loop reads CASSEGVQETQYF. CDR3 DNA sequence: TGCGCCAGCAGCGAGGGGGTCCAAGAGACCCAGTACTTC.

This clonotype was seen a few times. The chain links TRBV20-1 to TRBJ2-1, with 7 bases matching TRBD2. The CDR3 extends over 16 amino acids. Germline values: CDR1 DFQATT, CDR2 SNEGSKA (reference sequence). V was clipped by 0 bases and J by 1 base; unmatched bases: 6. The CDR3 reads CSARDWGGVSYNEQFF. CDR3 bases: TGCAGTGCTAGAGATTGGGGGGGAGTATCCTACAATGAGCAGTTCTTC.

This clonotype was recorded at least ten times. The V and J genes are TRBV28 and TRBJ1-2; 7 bases match TRBD1. This CDR3 region has 14 residues. Germline CDR1 MDHEN, CDR2 SYDVKM. V lost 5 bases and J lost 5; bases outside the gene matches: 8. The CDR3 DNA is TGTGCCAGCAGTCAGACGGGACAGACTTATGGCTACACCTTC. Translation: CASSQTGQTYGYTF.

This clonotype has only a few counts. V gene TRBV6-5 combines with J gene TRBJ1-2, with D uncertain. This CDR3 region has 14 residues. Germline assignment: CDR1 MNHEY and CDR2 SVGAGI. V dropped 7 bases and J dropped 2 bases, with 14 bases sitting between them. CDR3 nucleotide sequence: TGTGCCAGCACTAAGGGAGGGATCAACTATGGCTACACCTTC. Translating gives CASTKGGINYGYTF.

This clonotype has only a few counts. V gene TRBV5-1 combines with J gene TRBJ2-3; tentatively, D is TRBD1 or TRBD2 (5 bases each). Between the trimmed V and J ends, which lost 4 bases and 3 bases, there was a span of 15 bases. The CDR3 runs 15 residues. CDR1 and CDR2 from the germline V gene are SGHRS and YFSETQ. The CDR3: CASSPPGPGTDTQYF. CDR3 sequence (DNA): TGCGCCAGCAGCCCTCCGGGACCTGGGACAGATACGCAGTATTTT.

This chain joins TRBV2 and TRBJ2-7; D call uncertain. Germline assignment: CDR1 SNHLY and CDR2 FYNNEI. This CDR3 is built from 14 residues. V lost 6 bases and J 3 bases, leaving 15 bases between the germline ends. In DNA, the CDR3 is TGTGCCAGCAGCATACAGAGAGAACGCTACGAGCAGTACTTC. This sequence encodes CASSIQRERYEQYF.

The rearrangement links TRBV4-3 to TRBJ1-2; D gene ambiguous. CDR3 size: 15 residues. From germline, CDR1 is LGHNA and CDR2 YSLEER. Trimming removed 1 base from V and 0 bases from J, with 9 bases in between. CDR3 loop: CASSQGEAANYGYTF. The CDR3 nucleotides are TGCGCCAGCAGCCAAGGCGAGGCGGCTAACTATGGCTACACCTTC.

This clonotype appeared many times. V usage is TRBV7-9 and J usage is TRBJ1-1; 8 bases align to TRBD1. Looked up from germline, CDR1 is SEHNR and CDR2 is FQNEAQ (reference sequence). The CDR3 runs 14 residues. Trimming took 6 bases from V and 1 from J; bases not matched to a gene: 4. In DNA, the CDR3 is TGTGCCAGCAGGAGAGGACAGGGGAACACTGAAGCTTTCTTT. Amino acids: CASRRGQGNTEAFF.

This clonotype was counted at least ten times. The chain has TRBV28 and TRBJ1-4; D uncertain. CDR1 is MDHEN, CDR2 SYDVKM, per germline. Trimming stripped 3 bases from V and 0 bases from J, with 8 bases between. CDR3 length equals 15 residues. The CDR3 reads CASSFTVATNEKLFF. The CDR3 DNA is TGTGCCAGCAGTTTCACAGTAGCAACTAATGAAAAACTGTTTTTT.

This clonotype was seen repeatedly, ten times or more. V and J are TRBV6-1 and TRBJ1-6; D not resolved. There are 13 residues in the CDR3. Trimming removed 2 bases at V and 9 bases at J, with 8 bases between. Germline V gene data show CDR1 as MNHNS and CDR2 as SASEGT. This CDR3 reads CASSERLGSPLHF. CDR3 DNA: TGTGCCAGCAGTGAACGTCTGGGTTCACCCCTCCACTTT.